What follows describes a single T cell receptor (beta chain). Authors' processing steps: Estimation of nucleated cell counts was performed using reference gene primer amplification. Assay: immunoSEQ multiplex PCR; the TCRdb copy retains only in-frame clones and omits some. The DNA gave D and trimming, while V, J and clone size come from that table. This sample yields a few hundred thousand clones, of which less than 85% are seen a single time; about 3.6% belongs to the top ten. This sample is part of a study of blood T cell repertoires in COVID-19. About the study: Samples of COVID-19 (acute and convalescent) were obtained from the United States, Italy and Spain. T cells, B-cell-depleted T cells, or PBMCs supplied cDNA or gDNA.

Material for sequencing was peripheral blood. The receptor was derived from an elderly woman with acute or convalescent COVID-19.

The CDR3 DNA reads as TGTGCCAGCAGCCATGTCACAGGAGAGGATGAAAAACTGTTTTTT. The encoded protein is CASSHVTGEDEKLFF. The V and J genes are TRBV5-4 and TRBJ1-4; a weak D match, TRBD1 (5 bases). The CDR3 is 15 residues long. Trimming stripped 4 bases from V and 6 bases from J, with 16 bases between. Germline V gene lookup returns CDR1 SGHNT and CDR2 YYREEE (reference sequence).